This T cell receptor (beta chain) is from a study of CD8 T cells in ankylosing spondylitis. Overall study findings and caveats: Some of these motif variants have turned up before, in reports on reactive arthritis synovial fluid and blood. Seemingly distinctive of ankylosing spondylitis blood was a TCR beta motif formed by eight highly homologous variants. Reported data indicate significant enrichment of disease-linked clones within matched ankylosing spondylitis synovial fluid.

As regards this clonotype: What it recognizes is unknown.

Per the germline V gene, CDR1 is DFQATT and CDR2 is SNEGSKA (reference sequence). Germline trimming cut 5 bases from V and 4 bases from J; bases unmatched to any gene: 8. The CDR3 is 15 residues long. Quantitative 5'-RACE was performed with molecular barcodes, and it yielded the TCR beta libraries. In TCRdb, the 5' RACE reads were re-called with MiXCR into one record per CDR3 protein. The sample lists around 890,000 distinct CDR3 sequences, about an eighth occurring once. The sequence was obtained from a male donor with ankylosing spondylitis. This chain links TRBV20-1 with TRBJ2-1; TRBD2 matches 10 bases. What was sequenced was blood, either unsorted or a sorted T cell fraction (not recorded which). Here the CDR3 reads CSAFEGLAVYNEQFF. As DNA, the CDR3 is TGCAGTGCTTTCGAAGGACTAGCGGTGTACAATGAGCAGTTCTTC.